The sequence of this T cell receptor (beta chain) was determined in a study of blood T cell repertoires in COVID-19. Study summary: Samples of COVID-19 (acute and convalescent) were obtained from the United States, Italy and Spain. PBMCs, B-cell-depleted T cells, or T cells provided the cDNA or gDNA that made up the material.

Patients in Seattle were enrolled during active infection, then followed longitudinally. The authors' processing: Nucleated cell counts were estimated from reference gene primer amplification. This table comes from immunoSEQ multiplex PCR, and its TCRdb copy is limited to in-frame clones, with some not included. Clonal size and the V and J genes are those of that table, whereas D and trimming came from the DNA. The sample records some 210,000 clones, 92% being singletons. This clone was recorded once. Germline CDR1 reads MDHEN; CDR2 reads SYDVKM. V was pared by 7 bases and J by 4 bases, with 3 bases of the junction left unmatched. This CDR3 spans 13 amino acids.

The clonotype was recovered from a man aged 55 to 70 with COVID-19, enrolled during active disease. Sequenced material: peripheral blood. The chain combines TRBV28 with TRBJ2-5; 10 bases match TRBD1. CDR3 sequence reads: CASKTGGSETQYF. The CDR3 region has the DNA TGTGCCAGCAAGACAGGGGGCTCAGAGACCCAGTACTTC.